A single sample gave rise to the 24 T cell receptor beta chains below, sequenced in a study of CD8+ T cells in alopecia areata. In each case, RNA was isolated and then reverse transcribed into cDNA as the sequencing template. This table comes from immunoSEQ multiplex PCR, and its TCRdb copy is limited to in-frame clones, with some not included. The data hold about 200,000 clones, with under 80% observed a single time. Stated treatment: oral pan-JAK inhibitor, 5-10 mg twice daily. The sample was CD4+ T cells sorted from blood, taken around week 50, from a patient treated with tofacitinib. Receptors originate from a human donor with alopecia areata.

The gene calls are TRBV5-1 and TRBJ2-7; 8 bases fit TRBD2. The V gene's germline CDR1 is SGHRS and CDR2 YFSETQ. Unmatched junction bases numbered 10, after V lost 4 bases and J lost 7 bases. The CDR3 contains 14 residues. The CDR3 DNA is TGCGCCAGCAGCCCCGGGACTAGGAGTCAAGAGCAGTACTTC. Translating it yields CASSPGTRSQEQYF.

J is TRBJ2-1 and V is TRBV5-1; D unclear. CDR1 and CDR2 from the germline V gene are SGHRS and YFSETQ. The CDR3 totals 14 residues. The V gene lost 0 bases and the J gene lost 7 bases, with 11 bases spanning the gap. CDR3 sequence reads: CASSLEVLGNEQFF. The CDR3 coding sequence is TGCGCCAGCAGCTTGGAAGTTCTCGGTAATGAGCAGTTCTTC.

The table lists this clone with a count of one. The chain uses TRBV29-1 and TRBJ2-5; D is perhaps TRBD2 (5 bases). The CDR3 length is 12 residues. Between the trimmed V and J ends, which lost 6 bases and 5 bases, there was a span of 13 bases. Germline CDR1 reads SQVTM; CDR2 reads ANQGSEA. The CDR3 here is CSVSPRGETQYF. CDR3 coding DNA: TGCAGCGTCTCACCCCGAGGGGAGACCCAGTACTTC.

The rearrangement uses TRBV29-1 and TRBJ1-2; tentatively, D is TRBD1 (6 bases). This CDR3 contains 12 residues. Looked up from germline, CDR1 is SQVTM and CDR2 is ANQGSEA. Trimming stripped 5 bases from V and 4 bases from J, with 11 bases between. CDR3 residues: CSVPTGLYGYTF. Written as DNA, the CDR3 is TGCAGCGTTCCAACAGGGCTCTATGGCTACACCTTC.

The chain is built from TRBV4-3 and TRBJ2-7, with a possible D match to TRBD2 (5 bases). With 0 bases removed from V and 3 bases from J, the gap between germline ends came to 18 bases. The germline CDR1 and CDR2 sequences are LGHNA and YSLEER. The CDR3 contains 17 residues. The CDR3 DNA sequence: TGCGCCAGCAGCCAAGAGGCAACCATTTACCGGGGCTACGAGCAGTACTTC. Its protein product is CASSQEATIYRGYEQYF.

The V gene is TRBV29-1, the J gene TRBJ1-1; TRBD1 matches at 7 bases. The germline V gene encodes CDR1 SQVTM and CDR2 ANQGSEA. The V and J ends lost 7 bases and 5 bases, in that order; junction bases with no gene match: 10. The CDR3 totals 13 residues. CDR3: CSADRAGGTEAFF. The CDR3 DNA reads TGCAGCGCCGACAGGGCCGGTGGGACTGAAGCTTTCTTT.

The V gene is TRBV4-3, the J gene TRBJ2-2; D uncertain. V was shortened by 0 bases and J by 6 bases, with 14 bases between the two germline ends. The CDR3 has 16 residues. Germline values: CDR1 LGHNA, CDR2 YSLEER. CDR3 in DNA: TGCGCCAGCAGCCAAGACTTGGCAGTAAATTCCGGGGAGCTGTTTTTT. Protein: CASSQDLAVNSGELFF.

The V call is TRBV2, the J call TRBJ1-5; 9 bases map to TRBD1. The V segment lost 3 bases and the J segment 5 bases; nucleotides outside the gene matches: 2. The CDR3 has 14 amino acids. Germline V gives CDR1 SNHLY, CDR2 FYNNEI. Here the CDR3 reads CASSDGDRDQPQHF. The CDR3, as DNA: TGTGCCAGCAGTGATGGGGACAGGGATCAGCCCCAGCATTTT.

This clone was detected a few times. Since a much larger clone is just one base distant, this may be a read error. Within the sample, other DNA sequences also encode this same CDR3. This chain uses TRBV29-1 with TRBJ2-1; D is perhaps TRBD2 (5 bases). The CDR3 has 14 amino acids. The germline CDR1 and CDR2 sequences are SQVTM and ANQGSEA. Between the trimmed V and J ends, which lost 5 bases and 0 bases, there was a span of 11 bases. CDR3 protein: CSVRATSSYNEQFF. In DNA, the CDR3 is TGCAGCGTTCGTGCTACTAGCTCCTACAATGAGCAGTTCTTC.

The J gene is TRBJ2-1, the V gene TRBV11-2; 10 bases map to TRBD1. J lost 7 bases, V lost 4 bases, and 7 bases had no gene match. This CDR3 is built from 15 residues. Germline loops: CDR1 SGHAT, CDR2 FQNNGV. The CDR3 DNA sequence: TGTGCCAGCAGCTCCCTCTGGACAGGGGGTAATGAGCAGTTCTTC. Its translation: CASSSLWTGGNEQFF.

The rearrangement links TRBV29-1 to TRBJ2-3; 7 positions agree with TRBD2. Germline CDR1 SQVTM, CDR2 ANQGSEA. The CDR3 loop spans 14 amino acids. The junction had 6 bases not matched to a gene; V was cut back by 5 bases and J by 1 base. The CDR3 is CSVLRGSGTDTQYF. CDR3 in DNA: TGCAGCGTTTTGCGGGGGAGCGGCACAGATACGCAGTATTTT.

This clone was seen once. This rearrangement joins TRBV23-1 to TRBJ2-7; D is perhaps TRBD1 (6 bases). TRBV23-1 is given ORF status, its function remaining uncertain. V dropped 0 bases and J dropped 2 bases, with 14 bases sitting between them. This CDR3 is 16 amino acids long. DNA of the CDR3: TGCGCCAGCAGTCAATCCCGAGGACAGATGACCTACGAGCAGTACTTC. Translation gives CASSQSRGQMTYEQYF.

V usage is TRBV5-6 and J usage is TRBJ1-1, with a possible D match to TRBD1 (5 bases). V lost 2 bases, J lost 0 bases, and 14 bases lay in between. The CDR3 is 16 residues long. CDR1 is SGHDT and CDR2 is YYEEEE in the germline V gene. The CDR3 sequence is CASSLRRLGVNTEAFF. The CDR3 DNA reads TGTGCCAGCAGCTTACGGCGGTTGGGGGTGAACACTGAAGCTTTCTTT.

In its sample, this clone was seen once. The rearrangement joins TRBV20-1 to TRBJ1-1; 8 bases line up with TRBD1. Germline CDR1 reads DFQATT; CDR2 reads SNEGSKA (reference sequence). After removal of 5 bases from V and 11 bases from J, the junction contained 7 bases not matched to a gene. The CDR3 contains 11 residues. CDR3 residues: CSAYNRGRAFF. The CDR3 DNA reads as TGCAGTGCTTATAACAGGGGGAGGGCTTTCTTT.

This sequence joins TRBV30 and TRBJ1-1; D is perhaps TRBD1 (5 bases). The V gene lost 2 bases and the J gene lost 12 bases, with 22 bases spanning the gap. The CDR3 loop spans 14 amino acids. The germline gives CDR1 GTSNPN, CDR2 SVGIG (reference sequence). CDR3 bases: TGTGCCTGGAGTCCAGGGCGGAGGGACCAAAGGACTTTCTTT. This codes for CAWSPGRRDQRTFF.

This chain joins TRBV10-3 and TRBJ1-4; D not certain. The V gene's germline CDR1 is ENHRY and CDR2 SYGVKD. Trimming cost V 0 bases and J 16 bases, with 15 bases left between them. This CDR3 is built from 13 residues. CDR3 nucleotide sequence: TGTGCCATCAGTGAGTCGATCTGGCAGGTTTCGTTTTTT. It encodes CAISESIWQVSFF.

CDR3 sequence reads: CAWSVGPDTQYF. DNA for the CDR3: TGTGCCTGGAGTGTAGGGCCAGATACGCAGTATTTT. The chain couples TRBV30 to TRBJ2-3; the D is unclear. The CDR3 spans 12 residues. Germline assignment: CDR1 GTSNPN and CDR2 SVGIG (reference sequence). Deletions cut 0 bases from V and 4 bases from J, with 5 bases between.

This clone has a handful of counts. The chain employs TRBV29-1 and TRBJ1-2, with D possibly matching TRBD1 (6 bases). Germline V gene data show CDR1 as SQVTM and CDR2 as ANQGSEA. Between the trimmed V and J ends, which lost 5 bases and 3 bases, there was a span of 16 bases. The CDR3 is 14 amino acids. The CDR3 nucleotides read TGCAGCGTTTACATCACAGGGAGGGACTATGGCTACACCTTC. It translates to CSVYITGRDYGYTF.

This clone was detected only a few times. In nucleotides, the CDR3 is TGCGCCAGCAGCCAGACAGGGGTCTATGGCTACACCTTC. Its translation: CASSQTGVYGYTF. The gene calls are TRBV4-3 and TRBJ1-2; 8 bases agree with TRBD1. The ends lost 3 bases at V and 4 bases at J; junction bases unmatched: 1. Per germline, CDR1 LGHNA and CDR2 YSLEER. The CDR3 is 13 amino acids.

The V call is TRBV30, the J call TRBJ2-2, with 8 bases fitting TRBD1. V was pared by 3 bases and J by 13 bases, with 7 bases of the junction left unmatched. Germline CDR1 is GTSNPN and CDR2 is SVGIG (reference sequence). The CDR3 sequence is 12 residues long. The CDR3 region has the DNA TGTGCCTGGAGGGGACAGGAGCCCGTGCTGTTTTTT. Its protein product is CAWRGQEPVLFF.

V and J are TRBV5-4 and TRBJ1-6, with 10 bases fitting TRBD1. This CDR3 region has 15 residues. Germline CDR1 is SGHNT and CDR2 is YYREEE (reference sequence). The V gene end was trimmed by 7 bases and the J gene end by 8 bases; junction bases not matched to a gene: 9. CDR3 nucleotide sequence: TGTGCCAGCTGTCTTACCGGGACAGGGGATTCACCCCTCCACTTT. This codes for CASCLTGTGDSPLHF.

This clone was seen only once. This chain links TRBV5-1 with TRBJ2-1; 11 bases align to TRBD2. Germline CDR1 is SGHRS and CDR2 is YFSETQ. This CDR3 has 15 residues. Losses at the gene ends were 2 bases for V and 7 bases for J; bases not matched to a gene: 5. CDR3 in DNA: TGCGCCAGCAGCTTACTAGCGGGGGCTCAAAATGAGCAGTTCTTC. Translating it yields CASSLLAGAQNEQFF.

The V call is TRBV7-2, the J call TRBJ1-1; D gene ambiguous. The V gene's germline CDR1 is SGHTA and CDR2 FQGNSA. V was pared by 5 bases and J by 0 bases, with 7 bases between. The CDR3 contains 13 residues. CDR3 in DNA: TGTGCCAGCAGCCCACGGGTGAACACTGAAGCTTTCTTT. Translating it yields CASSPRVNTEAFF.

This rearrangement joins TRBV30 to TRBJ1-2, with D hard to call. Per the germline V gene, CDR1 is GTSNPN and CDR2 is SVGIG (reference sequence). V lost 2 bases and J lost 1, with 11 bases in between. This CDR3 has 14 amino acids. The CDR3: CAWSRINDNYGYTF. In nucleotides, the CDR3 is TGTGCCTGGAGTCGAATTAACGATAACTATGGCTACACCTTC.